This note documents a single TCR beta chain sequence. Its antigen is undetermined. This CDR3 comprises 14 residues. Germline lookup yields CDR1 MNHEY and CDR2 SVGAGI. V lost 4 bases to trimming and J lost 4 bases; unmatched junction nucleotides: 3. The sample comes from a study of CD8+CD57+ T cells in acquired aplastic anemia. Across the whole study: Mean yield of DNA from sorted CD4+ and CD8+ cells was roughly 3.4 ug. Study findings and constraints: Both patients and controls carried the same twenty-nine CD8+ CDR3 sequences. Between patients and controls, CD8+ Simpson's diversity did not vary significantly.

For CDR3 and TCR beta VDJ profiling, genomic DNA was the template used. In TCRdb, the reads were re-called with MiXCR into one record per CDR3 protein. The data contain some 290,000 distinct CDR3 sequences, 50% to 70% of them singletons. The V gene is TRBV6-5, the J gene TRBJ1-4, with TRBD1 matching over 7 bases. The sequence came from a human donor with severe aplastic anemia or a healthy control (not recorded which). Sequencing was performed on sorted CD4+, CD8+, or CD8+CD57+ T cells (not recorded which) from PBMCs. CDR3 DNA: TGTGCCAGCAGTTCGGACAGGATTAATGAAAAACTGTTTTTT. It specifies CASSSDRINEKLFF.